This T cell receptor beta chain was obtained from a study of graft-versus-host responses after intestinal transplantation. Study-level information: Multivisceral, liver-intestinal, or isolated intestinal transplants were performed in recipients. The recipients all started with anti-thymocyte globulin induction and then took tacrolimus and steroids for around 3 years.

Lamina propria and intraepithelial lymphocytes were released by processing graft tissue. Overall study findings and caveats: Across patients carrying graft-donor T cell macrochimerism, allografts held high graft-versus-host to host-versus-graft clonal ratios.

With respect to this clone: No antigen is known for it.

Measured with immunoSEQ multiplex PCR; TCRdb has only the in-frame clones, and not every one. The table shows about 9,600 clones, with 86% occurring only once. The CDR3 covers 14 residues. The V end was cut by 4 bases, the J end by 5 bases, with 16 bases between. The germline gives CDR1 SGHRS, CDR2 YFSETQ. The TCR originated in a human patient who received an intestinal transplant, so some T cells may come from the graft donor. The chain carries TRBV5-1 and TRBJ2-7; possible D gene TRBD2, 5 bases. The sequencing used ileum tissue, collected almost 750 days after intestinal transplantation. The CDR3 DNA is TGCGCCAGCAGCGCGGACTCCTCACGGCACGAGCAGTACTTC. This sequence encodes CASSADSSRHEQYF. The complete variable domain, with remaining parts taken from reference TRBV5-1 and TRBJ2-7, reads KAGVTQTPRYLIKTRGQQVTLSCSPISGHRSVSWYQQTPGQGLQFLFEYFSETQRNKGNFPGRFSGRQFSNSRSEMNVSTLELGDSALYLCASSADSSRHEQYFGPGTRLTVT.